Sequencing of this T cell receptor (beta chain) was carried out in a study of T cell repertoires in cytomegalovirus infection. Overall study: In public TCR beta signatures, there were indications of both CMV infection and matching HLA type.

CDR1 LGHDT and CDR2 YNNKEL come from the germline V gene (reference sequence). Deletions cut 1 base from V and 1 base from J, with 4 bases between. CDR3 size: 14 residues. Notes on the study in general: People with CMV and the relevant HLA were identified by cumulative public TCR beta family frequency. Clonotype analysis showed dominance of the ex vivo response by HLA-C-restricted CMV-specific TCR beta clonotypes.

This clonotype was picked up a small number of times. Antigen specificity is unknown. TCRdb called the reads again in MiXCR, with one record for every CDR3 protein. Of around 290,000 distinct CDR3 sequences in the sample, roughly a quarter are singletons; the top ten hold 14%. Sequences were obtained from PBMCs. The clonotype comes from a human donor in good health (CMV status not recorded). Some clones in this sample may be carry-over from other donors' samples. V usage is TRBV3-1 and J usage is TRBJ2-2; D ambiguous. The CDR3 sequence is CASSQGRNTGELFF. The CDR3 DNA is TGTGCCAGCAGCCAAGGTCGGAACACCGGGGAGCTGTTTTTT.